The rows below give T cell receptor beta chains drawn from one sample of a study of T-cell reconstitution after alpha-beta-depleted transplantation in children. TCRdb redid the calling of the PCR reads with MiXCR, one entry per CDR3 protein. Of about 640,000 distinct CDR3 sequences in the sample, 13% were seen once. This sample comprised PBMCs, mostly from graft donor cells, obtained 360 days after TCRalphabeta/CD19-depleted stem cell transplant. The receptors derive from a male patient under 18 who had a stem cell transplant for acute myeloid leukemia, so the T cells may come from the graft donor. Each CDR3 is given with its conserved first and last residue. The D gene is left open where the match is weak. Clone size appears in some rows only: once, few, many, or a class for an expanded clone.

. 15 TRBV28 few CASSLRLPIQETQYF
. 14 TRBV7-2 . CASSLVGHPYEQYF
. 19 TRBV11-2 few CASSPLMLGTPSTQETQYF
TRBD2 14 TRBV29-1 few CSVARGRAGETQYF
. 14 TRBV25-1 few CASSDRARSYEQYF
TRBD2 17 TRBV10-3 few CAISDLTSGSTYNEQFF
TRBD2 15 TRBV3-1 few CASSQDPAGVGEQYF
. 14 TRBV30 . CAWSVGLPGNEQFF
TRBD1 17 TRBV6-1 . CASSERLRTGIQETQYF
. 19 TRBV2 few CASSDPVRGRPDSYNEQFF
. 14 TRBV25-1 . CASSGFHDRNEQFF
. 13 TRBV29-1 . CSVERDFYNEQFF
. 15 TRBV20-1 few CSAPSSSVLTGELFF
TRBD1 13 TRBV29-1 few CSAGGQGAYEQYF
. 14 TRBV10-3 . CAIREGVSNEKLFF
. 16 TRBV6-2/TRBV6-3 few CASSYGIGQQYNEQFF
TRBD2 15 TRBV3-1 . CASSQGGRSTDTQYF
TRBD1 14 TRBV29-1 . CSVRPGTGIITQYF
. 16 TRBV9 . CASSAVGGSSSETQYF
. 14 TRBV30 . CAWETGTPYNEQFF
TRBD1 14 TRBV20-1 few CSARDRGVTDTQYF
. 14 TRBV5-1 few CASSPDGLTYEQYF
TRBD1 15 TRBV7-9 few CASKNEQGAPVSQYF
. 12 TRBV6-6 . CASSYPTGELFF
. 13 TRBV5-1 . CASSFYGNTEAFF
TRBD1 16 TRBV29-1 many CSVGDRGRDGANVLTF
. 17 TRBV7-9 . CASSTGIGLAKSYEQYF
TRBD2 16 TRBV28 . CASSQLAGAGANVLTF
. 13 TRBV7-9 . CASSQPWPETQYF
. 13 TRBV18 many CASSRDSPYEQYF
TRBD2 15 TRBV28 few CASIASGAYQETQYF
. 14 TRBV28 . CASKQTAVSYEQYF
TRBD1 12 TRBV29-1 . CSVRQGLYGYTF
. 16 TRBV7-2 . CASSFGGASSGNTIYF
. 14 TRBV6-2/TRBV6-3 few CASTVVGGENEQFF
TRBD2 15 TRBV18 many CASSQAGLAGDEQYF
. 13 TRBV20-1 few CSASKGLTNIQYF
. 12 TRBV20-1 many CSARQNTGELFF
TRBD2 17 TRBV20-1 few CSAPPGLAGAAGYEQYF
TRBD1 17 TRBV29-1 few CSVEWWGTGAFTGELFF
. 14 TRBV4-3 many CASSQGVLPAEQFF
TRBD1 15 TRBV28 once CASRDRGLYNYGYTF
. 16 TRBV19 . CASRLRLTSAYNEQFF
. 15 TRBV28 many CASSLWAGPANIQYF
TRBD1 15 TRBV2 many CASRDRVRTSYEQYF
. 15 TRBV5-1 . CASSLALTGDYGYTF
. 17 TRBV4-2 few CASSPGRVGGSTDTQYF
. 14 TRBV6-2/TRBV6-3 . CASSYSPLGVEQYF